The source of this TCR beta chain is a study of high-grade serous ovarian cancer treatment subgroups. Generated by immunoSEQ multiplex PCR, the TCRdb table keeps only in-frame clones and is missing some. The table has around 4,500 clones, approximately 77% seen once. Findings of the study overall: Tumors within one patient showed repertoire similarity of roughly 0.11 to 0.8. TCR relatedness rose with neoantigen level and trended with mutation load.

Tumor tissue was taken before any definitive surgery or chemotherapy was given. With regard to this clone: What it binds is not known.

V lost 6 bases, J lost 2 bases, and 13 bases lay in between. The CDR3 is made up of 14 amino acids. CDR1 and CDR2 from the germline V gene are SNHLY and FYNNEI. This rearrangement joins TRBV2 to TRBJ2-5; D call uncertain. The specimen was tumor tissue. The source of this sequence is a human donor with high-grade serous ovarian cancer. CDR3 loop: CASSQAYKQETQYF. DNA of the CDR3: TGTGCCAGCAGCCAGGCCTATAAACAAGAGACCCAGTACTTC.